The 5 T cell receptor beta chains given below trace back to one sample, sequenced in a study of blood T cell repertoires in COVID-19. Assay: immunoSEQ multiplex PCR; the TCRdb copy retains only in-frame clones and omits some. The sample lists some 180,000 clones, around 84% seen once, with around 3.1% in the top ten. The sample was PBMCs or T cells enriched from blood (not recorded which). The receptors come from a woman aged 25 to 45 who had been exposed to COVID-19.

The rearrangement joins TRBV27 to TRBJ1-5; the match to TRBD1 covers 7 bases. Germline values: CDR1 MNHEY, CDR2 SMNVEV (reference sequence). The ends lost 8 bases at V and 9 bases at J; junction bases unmatched: 16. The CDR3 is 15 residues long. CDR3 in amino acids: CASLLDRYNLGPQHF. CDR3 bases: TGTGCCAGCCTTCTGGACAGGTACAACCTAGGGCCCCAGCATTTT.

The chain couples TRBV21-1 to TRBJ1-4; TRBD1 is taken as the D call from the table, unchecked against the DNA. TRBV21-1 is classified as a pseudogene. The CDR3 totals 14 residues. CDR3 coding DNA: TGTGCCAGCAGCACCGACAGGGGTAATGAAAAACTGTTTTTT. It codes for CASSTDRGNEKLFF.

V and J are TRBV4-1 and TRBJ2-3; 9 positions agree with TRBD2. Trimming removed 2 bases from V and 5 bases from J; junction bases left unmatched: 17. This CDR3 is 19 amino acids long. Germline lookup yields CDR1 MGHRA and CDR2 YSYEKL. Here the CDR3 reads CASSQIGPSGSGGGDTQYF. For the CDR3, the DNA is TGCGCCAGCAGCCAAATCGGGCCCTCGGGTAGCGGGGGTGGAGATACGCAGTATTTT.

This chain connects TRBV2 to TRBJ2-3, with 13 bases aligning to TRBD2. CDR3 length: 15 residues. Trimming took 11 bases from V and 1 from J; bases not matched to a gene: 6. The germline gives CDR1 SNHLY, CDR2 FYNNEI. The CDR3 DNA is TGTGCCGGAAGACTAGCGGGGGGACGCACAGATACGCAGTATTTT. This translates into CAGRLAGGRTDTQYF.

The chain uses TRBV11-2 and TRBJ2-3; the D gene is possibly TRBD2 (5 bases). Per germline, CDR1 SGHAT and CDR2 FQNNGV. The CDR3 covers 14 residues. V was clipped by 10 bases and J by 3 bases, with 17 bases between them. CDR3 DNA sequence: TGTGCCACACACGGGAAGCTAGCAACAGATACGCAGTATTTT. Amino acid sequence: CATHGKLATDTQYF.